A single sample is the source of the 14 T cell receptor beta chains below, sequenced in a study of identical twins. Each CDR3 protein is one row after TCRdb ran MiXCR on the 5' RACE reads. This table has about 240,000 distinct CDR3 sequences, over 9.5% appearing once. Sequenced input: memory T cells sorted from blood. These receptors were taken from a man aged 45-65 years in good health.

CDR3 region: CASSPRRENYEQYF. In DNA form, the CDR3 reads TGTGCCAGCTCACCAAGGCGGGAGAACTACGAGCAGTACTTC. The chain employs TRBV18 and TRBJ2-7, with TRBD2 identical over 7 bases. The germline gives CDR1 KGHSH, CDR2 LQKENI. The J segment lost 3 bases and the V segment lost 2 bases, leaving 4 bases of the junction unmatched. The CDR3 covers 14 residues. Drawing the rest from reference TRBV18 and TRBJ2-7, the complete variable domain is NAGVMQNPRHLVRRRGQEARLRCSPMKGHSHVYWYRQLPEEGLKFMVYLQKENIIDESGMPKERFSAEFPKEGPSILRIQQVVRGDSAAYFCASSPRRENYEQYFGPGTRLTVT.

The gene calls are TRBV12-3 or TRBV12-4 and TRBJ1-6; tentative D call: TRBD1 (5 bases). V lost 6 bases, J lost 6 bases, and 12 bases lay in between. CDR3 length equals 14 residues. The CDR3 nucleotides read TGTGCCAGCAGGTTCCGGGACCTTAATTCACCCCTCCACTTT. This translates into CASRFRDLNSPLHF.

For this clonotype: This may stem from a read error, because a much larger clone lies one nucleotide away. The V and J genes are TRBV29-1 and TRBJ2-5; 9 bases are shared with TRBD2. The CDR3 covers 16 residues. CDR1 is SQVTM and CDR2 is ANQGSEA in the germline V gene. V shed 2 bases, J shed 1 base, and the junction held 8 bases outside the gene matches. CDR3 sequence reads: CSVESLAGIPQETQYF. DNA of the CDR3: TGCAGCGTTGAAAGTCTAGCGGGAATCCCCCAAGAGACCCAGTACTTC.

This clonotype occurred many times. The J gene is TRBJ2-1, the V gene TRBV9, with D uncertain. Germline CDR1 reads SGDLS; CDR2 reads YYNGEE. V lost 0 bases and J lost 4, with 11 bases in between. The CDR3 length is 15 residues. Here the CDR3 DNA reads TGTGCCAGCAGCGTAGCTACGGCTTTATACAATGAGCAGTTCTTC. Its translation: CASSVATALYNEQFF.

This clonotype was detected many times. This rearrangement joins TRBV12-3 or TRBV12-4 to TRBJ2-2; no clear D. Trimming pared 3 bases from V and 5 bases from J, leaving 7 bases between. This CDR3 has 13 residues. In DNA, the CDR3 is TGTGCCAGCAGTTTTGGGGTAACCGGGGAGCTGTTTTTT. This translates into CASSFGVTGELFF.

The chain has TRBV20-1 and TRBJ1-2; D gene unclear. Looked up from germline, CDR1 is DFQATT and CDR2 is SNEGSKA (reference sequence). V was cut by 0 bases and J by 8 bases, with 16 bases left in between. The CDR3 runs 14 residues. Here the CDR3 reads CSARDTVRGGGYTF. The CDR3 nucleotides are TGCAGTGCTAGAGATACAGTTCGCGGAGGGGGCTACACCTTC.

This clonotype was found a few times. The V gene is TRBV20-1, the J gene TRBJ2-1, with D perhaps matching TRBD1 or TRBD2 (5 bases each). The CDR3 is made up of 16 amino acids. The V gene lost 5 bases and the J gene lost 6 bases, with 23 bases spanning the gap. CDR1 and CDR2 (germline): DFQATT, SNEGSKA (reference sequence). CDR3 in amino acids: CSAAGVGRSGGNEQFF. Written as DNA, the CDR3 is TGCAGTGCTGCCGGCGTGGGGCGGAGTGGGGGCAATGAGCAGTTCTTC.

This clonotype was detected ten times or more. This chain links TRBV5-1 with TRBJ2-7, with D unresolved. The CDR3 totals 14 residues. The germline V gene encodes CDR1 SGHRS and CDR2 YFSETQ. The germline V and J ends were trimmed by 3 bases and 5 bases, with 15 bases remaining between them. The CDR3 loop is CASSYLRADHEQYF. The DNA of the CDR3 is TGCGCCAGCAGCTACTTAAGGGCCGACCACGAGCAGTACTTC. The whole variable domain, filled in from reference TRBV5-1 and TRBJ2-7, reads KAGVTQTPRYLIKTRGQQVTLSCSPISGHRSVSWYQQTPGQGLQFLFEYFSETQRNKGNFPGRFSGRQFSNSRSEMNVSTLELGDSALYLCASSYLRADHEQYFGPGTRLTVT.

This clonotype has at least ten counts. The chain uses TRBV5-4 and TRBJ2-2; D gene unclear. CDR1 is SGHNT and CDR2 is YYREEE in the germline V gene (reference sequence). The CDR3 extends over 13 amino acids. Trimming shortened V by 4 bases and J by 5 bases, and 9 bases separated the two germline ends. The CDR3 DNA sequence: TGTGCCAGCAGCCCGCCGTGGACCGGGGAGCTGTTTTTT. This gives the protein CASSPPWTGELFF.

This clonotype was counted many times. The CDR3 nucleotides are TGTGCCAGCAGTCTACAGGGGGCCAGGACCTACGAGCAGTACTTC. Translation: CASSLQGARTYEQYF. The genes are TRBV11-1 and TRBJ2-7; 9 bases match TRBD1. CDR3 size: 15 residues. J was trimmed by 2 bases and V by 6 bases; bases with no gene match: 8. The germline gives CDR1 SGHAT, CDR2 FQDESV (reference sequence).

CDR3 loop: CATSDTQGGSGETQYF. The CDR3 nucleotides are TGTGCCACCAGTGATACCCAGGGGGGGTCTGGGGAGACCCAGTACTTC. The rearrangement joins TRBV24-1 to TRBJ2-5; the D gene could be TRBD1 or TRBD2 (7 bases each). The V gene lost 3 bases and the J gene lost 5 bases, with 18 bases spanning the gap. The germline V gene encodes CDR1 KGHDR and CDR2 SFDVKD. This CDR3 is built from 16 residues.

A few counts support this clonotype. V and J are TRBV18 and TRBJ2-3; TRBD2 matches 10 bases. Germline lookup yields CDR1 KGHSH and CDR2 LQKENI. Losses at the gene ends were 0 bases for V and 7 bases for J; bases not matched to a gene: 4. The CDR3 extends over 15 amino acids. CDR3 sequence (DNA): TGTGCCAGCTCACCACCGGGACTAGCGAGAAATACGCAGTATTTT. Translated, it gives CASSPPGLARNTQYF. The full variable domain, completed using reference TRBV18 and TRBJ2-3, is NAGVMQNPRHLVRRRGQEARLRCSPMKGHSHVYWYRQLPEEGLKFMVYLQKENIIDESGMPKERFSAEFPKEGPSILRIQQVVRGDSAAYFCASSPPGLARNTQYFGPGTRLTVL.

The chain uses TRBV28 and TRBJ2-1; D is possibly TRBD2 (5 bases). The CDR3 runs 15 residues. Between the trimmed V and J ends, which lost 8 bases and 4 bases, there was a span of 18 bases. Germline V gene sequence: CDR1 MDHEN, CDR2 SYDVKM. The CDR3 spells CASGKSGGGYNEQFF. The CDR3 nucleotides are TGTGCCAGCGGAAAGAGCGGCGGCGGGTACAATGAGCAGTTCTTC.

This clonotype was counted many times. DNA of the CDR3: TGCGCCAGCAGCCAAGGAGGGGAGGGAGGAGAGACCCAGTACTTC. Its protein is CASSQGGEGGETQYF. This chain uses TRBV4-3 with TRBJ2-5; 7 bases map to TRBD2. V shed 1 base and J 4 bases; nucleotides not matched to a gene: 6. Germline V gene lookup returns CDR1 LGHNA and CDR2 YSLEER. The CDR3 covers 15 residues.